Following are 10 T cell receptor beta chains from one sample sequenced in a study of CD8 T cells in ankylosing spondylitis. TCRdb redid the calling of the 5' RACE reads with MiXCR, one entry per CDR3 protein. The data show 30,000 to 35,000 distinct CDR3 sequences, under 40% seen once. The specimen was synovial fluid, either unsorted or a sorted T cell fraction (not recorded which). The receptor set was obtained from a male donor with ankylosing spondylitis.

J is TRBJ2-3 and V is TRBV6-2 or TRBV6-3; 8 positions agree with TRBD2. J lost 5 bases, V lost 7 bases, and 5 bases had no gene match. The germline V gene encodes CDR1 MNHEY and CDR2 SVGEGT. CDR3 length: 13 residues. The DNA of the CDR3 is TGTGCCAGCACCCTGACTAGCGTAGATACGCAGTATTTT. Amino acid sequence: CASTLTSVDTQYF.

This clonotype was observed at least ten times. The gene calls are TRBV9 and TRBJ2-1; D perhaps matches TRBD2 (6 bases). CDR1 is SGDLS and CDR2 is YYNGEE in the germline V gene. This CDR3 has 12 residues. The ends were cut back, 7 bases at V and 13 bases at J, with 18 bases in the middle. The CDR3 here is CASGGMAARQFF. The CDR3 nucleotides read TGTGCCAGCGGGGGGATGGCCGCCCGCCAGTTCTTC.

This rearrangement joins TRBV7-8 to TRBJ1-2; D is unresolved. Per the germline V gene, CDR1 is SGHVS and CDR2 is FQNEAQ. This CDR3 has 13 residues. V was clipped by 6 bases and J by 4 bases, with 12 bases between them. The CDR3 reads CASSTTSLYGYTF. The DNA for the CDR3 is TGTGCCAGCAGTACGACTAGCCTCTATGGCTACACCTTC.

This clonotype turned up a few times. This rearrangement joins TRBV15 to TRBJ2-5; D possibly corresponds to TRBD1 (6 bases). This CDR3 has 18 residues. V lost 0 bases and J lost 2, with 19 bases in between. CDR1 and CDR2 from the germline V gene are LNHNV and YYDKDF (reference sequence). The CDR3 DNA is TGTGCCACCAGCAGAGATGGTGTGGACAGACTCGAACAAGAGACCCAGTACTTC. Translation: CATSRDGVDRLEQETQYF.

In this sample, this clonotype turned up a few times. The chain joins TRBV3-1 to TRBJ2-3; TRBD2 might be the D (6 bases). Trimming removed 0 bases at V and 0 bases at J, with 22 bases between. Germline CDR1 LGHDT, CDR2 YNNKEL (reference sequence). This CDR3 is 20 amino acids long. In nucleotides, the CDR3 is TGTGCCAGCAGCCAAGATTATCTGGGCTGGACTACATCTAGCACAGATACGCAGTATTTT. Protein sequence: CASSQDYLGWTTSSTDTQYF.

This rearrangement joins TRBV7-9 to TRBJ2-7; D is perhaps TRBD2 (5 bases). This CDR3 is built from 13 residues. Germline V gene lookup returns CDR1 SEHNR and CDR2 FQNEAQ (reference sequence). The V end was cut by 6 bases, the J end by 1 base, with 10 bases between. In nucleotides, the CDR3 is TGTGCCAGCAGACCGGGGTATTCCTACGAGCAGTACTTC. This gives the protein CASRPGYSYEQYF.

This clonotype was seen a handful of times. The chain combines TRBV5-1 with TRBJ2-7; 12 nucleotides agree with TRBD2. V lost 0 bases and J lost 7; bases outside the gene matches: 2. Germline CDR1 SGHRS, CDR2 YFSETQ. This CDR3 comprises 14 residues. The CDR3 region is CASSLGTSGIEQYF. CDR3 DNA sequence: TGCGCCAGCAGCTTGGGGACTAGCGGGATTGAGCAGTACTTC.

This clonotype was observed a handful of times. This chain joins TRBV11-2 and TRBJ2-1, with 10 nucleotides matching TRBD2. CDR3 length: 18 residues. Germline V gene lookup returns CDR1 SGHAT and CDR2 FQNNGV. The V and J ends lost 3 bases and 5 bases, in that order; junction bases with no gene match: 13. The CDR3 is CASSFVASGRGKDNEQFF. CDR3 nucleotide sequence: TGTGCCAGCAGCTTTGTCGCGAGCGGGAGGGGTAAGGACAATGAGCAGTTCTTC.

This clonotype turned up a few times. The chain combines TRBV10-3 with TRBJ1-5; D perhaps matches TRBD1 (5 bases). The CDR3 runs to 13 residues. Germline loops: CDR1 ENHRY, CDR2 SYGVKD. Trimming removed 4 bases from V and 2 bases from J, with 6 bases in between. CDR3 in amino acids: CAISVGGNQPQHF. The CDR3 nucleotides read TGTGCCATCAGTGTGGGGGGCAATCAGCCCCAGCATTTT.

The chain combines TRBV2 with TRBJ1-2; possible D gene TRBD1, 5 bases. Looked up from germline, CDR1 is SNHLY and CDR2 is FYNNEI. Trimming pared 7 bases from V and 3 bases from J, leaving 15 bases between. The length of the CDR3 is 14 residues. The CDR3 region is CASTETGGYYGYTF. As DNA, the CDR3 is TGTGCCAGCACCGAAACAGGTGGATACTATGGCTACACCTTC.